What follows are 22 T cell receptor beta chains derived from one specimen sequenced in a study of beta chain features in type 1 diabetes. General study points: TCRB CDR3s from Type 1 diabetes patients were moderately but significantly shorter in all four CD4+ subsets.

As every portion of the isolated RNA was reverse transcribed, the sequencing read expressed TCRB transcripts. Clones were sequenced by immunoSEQ multiplex PCR, and TCRdb holds only the in-frame ones, with some missing. The repertoire holds approximately 730,000 clones, with around 15% as singletons. These TCRs' antigens remain unknown. The material sequenced was naive CD4+ T cells from blood. These receptors were collected from a man aged 18 to 30 with type 1 diabetes.

This chain connects TRBV7-9 to TRBJ1-1, with a weak D call TRBD1 (5 bases). This CDR3 comprises 13 residues. Looked up from germline, CDR1 is SEHNR and CDR2 is FQNEAQ (reference sequence). Trimming left V 5 bases short and J 0 bases short, with 7 bases between. The CDR3 DNA follows: TGTGCCAGCAGCCTGGACATGAACACTGAAGCTTTCTTT. It yields the protein CASSLDMNTEAFF.

This clone was found a few times. This chain uses TRBV4-1 with TRBJ1-4, with D tentatively TRBD1 (5 bases). CDR1 and CDR2 (germline): MGHRA, YSYEKL. V lost 0 bases, J lost 4 bases, and 12 bases lay in between. CDR3 length: 16 amino acids. Written as DNA, the CDR3 is TGCGCCAGCAGCCAAGATGACTGGACAATTAATGAAAAACTGTTTTTT. This codes for CASSQDDWTINEKLFF.

V and J are TRBV27 and TRBJ1-1; D gene unclear. There are 13 residues in the CDR3. CDR1 is MNHEY, CDR2 SMNVEV, per germline (reference sequence). With 3 bases removed from V and 11 bases from J, the gap between germline ends came to 16 bases. The CDR3 DNA reads as TGTGCCAGCAGTTTGGGAACGTTTACACCCGCTTTCTTT. Its protein product is CASSLGTFTPAFF.

The chain combines TRBV30 with TRBJ2-7, with D perhaps matching TRBD1 (6 bases). Trimming stripped 0 bases from V and 6 bases from J, with 12 bases between. The CDR3 is 13 residues long. The V gene's germline CDR1 is GTSNPN and CDR2 SVGIG (reference sequence). The chain's CDR3 is CAWSVQEGGEQYF. CDR3 bases: TGTGCCTGGAGTGTACAGGAAGGGGGCGAGCAGTACTTC. The full variable domain, its missing parts supplied by reference TRBV30 and TRBJ2-7, is SQTIHQWPATLVQPVGSPLSLECTVEGTSNPNLYWYRQAAGRGLQLLFYSVGIGQISSEVPQNLSASRPQDRQFILSSKKLLLSDSGFYLCAWSVQEGGEQYFGPGTRLTVT.

V usage is TRBV7-2 and J usage is TRBJ1-4, with D tentatively TRBD1 (5 bases). This CDR3 is 16 amino acids long. CDR1 SGHTA and CDR2 FQGNSA come from the germline V gene. Trimming removed 1 base at V and 4 bases at J, with 13 bases between. For the CDR3, the DNA is TGTGCCAGCAGCTTAGGAGGGGCACAACTTAATGAAAAACTGTTTTTT. It codes for CASSLGGAQLNEKLFF.

V usage is TRBV6-6 and J usage is TRBJ1-2; 8 bases are a match to TRBD1. The J segment lost 1 base and the V segment lost 3 bases, leaving 7 bases of the junction unmatched. CDR1 MNHNY and CDR2 SVGAGI come from the germline V gene (reference sequence). CDR3 size: 16 residues. CDR3: CASSYGQGESNYGYTF. CDR3 bases: TGTGCCAGCAGTTATGGACAGGGAGAGAGTAACTATGGCTACACCTTC.

The V and J genes are TRBV6-5 and TRBJ2-7; maybe TRBD2 (6 bases). Germline V gene sequence: CDR1 MNHEY, CDR2 SVGAGI. V lost 6 bases, J lost 5 bases, and 14 bases lay in between. The CDR3 length is 13 residues. The CDR3 spells CASSPGGEDEQYF. The CDR3 nucleotides read TGTGCCAGCAGCCCCGGTGGGGAGGACGAGCAGTACTTC.

The chain couples TRBV28 to TRBJ1-2; TRBD1 matches at 9 bases. The CDR3 is 15 residues long. J lost 3 bases, V lost 6 bases, and 8 bases had no gene match. Per the germline V gene, CDR1 is MDHEN and CDR2 is SYDVKM. The CDR3 DNA follows: TGTGCCAGCAGCCAAGGGGGACAGGGAGACTATGGCTACACCTTC. Protein: CASSQGGQGDYGYTF.

V and J are TRBV5-4 and TRBJ1-4; perhaps TRBD1 as D (6 bases). Trimming left V 4 bases short and J 7 bases short, with 17 bases between. Germline CDR1 is SGHNT and CDR2 is YYREEE (reference sequence). The CDR3 is made up of 15 amino acids. The CDR3 nucleotides read TGTGCCAGCAGCCCTCGGGGGGGCGAGAGTGAAAAACTGTTTTTT. This encodes CASSPRGGESEKLFF.

This chain's CDR3 is CASSLTGTAQETQYF. CDR3 DNA: TGCGCCAGCAGCCTAACCGGGACAGCTCAAGAGACCCAGTACTTC. J is TRBJ2-5 and V is TRBV4-1; 7 positions match TRBD1. Trimming cost V 4 bases and J 2 bases; bases outside gene matches: 7. The germline gives CDR1 MGHRA, CDR2 YSYEKL. The CDR3 covers 15 residues.

This clone was observed a few times. The rearrangement joins TRBV18 to TRBJ2-7; D is perhaps TRBD1 (6 bases). Germline lookup yields CDR1 KGHSH and CDR2 LQKENI. The length of the CDR3 is 13 residues. Between the trimmed V and J ends, which lost 4 bases and 2 bases, there was a span of 9 bases. The CDR3 protein is CASSLGQTYEQYF. The CDR3 DNA is TGTGCCAGCTCACTCGGACAGACCTACGAGCAGTACTTC.

This clone was detected a few times. Other DNA sequences in the same sample also yield this CDR3. This rearrangement joins TRBV30 to TRBJ1-1, with a weak D call TRBD1 (5 bases). The CDR3 sequence is 13 residues long. The germline V and J ends were trimmed by 3 bases and 1 base, with 9 bases remaining between them. Germline lookup yields CDR1 GTSNPN and CDR2 SVGIG (reference sequence). CDR3 residues: CAWRGQANTEAFF. Here the CDR3 DNA reads TGTGCCTGGAGGGGGCAGGCGAACACTGAAGCTTTCTTT. The full variable domain, completed using reference TRBV30 and TRBJ1-1, is SQTIHQWPATLVQPVGSPLSLECTVEGTSNPNLYWYRQAAGRGLQLLFYSVGIGQISSEVPQNLSASRPQDRQFILSSKKLLLSDSGFYLCAWRGQANTEAFFGQGTRLTVV.

This clone showed up just a few times. The chain recombines TRBV25-1 with TRBJ2-2; no definite D call. CDR1 is MGHDK and CDR2 is SYGVNS in the germline V gene. The CDR3 runs to 14 residues. V lost 8 bases and J 1 base, leaving 11 bases between the germline ends. CDR3 loop: CASAPAVNTGELFF. As DNA, the CDR3 is TGTGCCAGCGCTCCGGCGGTGAACACCGGGGAGCTGTTTTTT.

The genes are TRBV7-8 and TRBJ2-1; D call uncertain. The CDR3 runs 16 residues. Germline assignment: CDR1 SGHVS and CDR2 FQNEAQ. The V and J ends lost 2 bases and 9 bases respectively, with 20 bases between them. For the CDR3, the DNA is TGTGCCAGCAGCTTATTGCGTGCCAGCCCCGGTGGTGAGCAGTTCTTC. This sequence encodes CASSLLRASPGGEQFF. Full variable domain (outside the CDR3, taken from reference TRBV7-8 and TRBJ2-1): GAGVSQSPRYKVAKRGQDVALRCDPISGHVSLFWYQQALGQGPEFLTYFQNEAQLDKSGLPSDRFFAERPEGSVSTLKIQRTQQEDSAVYLCASSLLRASPGGEQFFGPGTRLTVL.

This clone was picked up a small number of times. The chain recombines TRBV11-3 with TRBJ2-5; D not resolved. This CDR3 is 12 amino acids long. In germline, CDR1 is SGHNT, CDR2 YENEEA. The ends were cut back, 4 bases at V and 2 bases at J, with 5 bases in the middle. The DNA of the CDR3 is TGTGCCAGCAGCTCGCCGCAAGAGACCCAGTACTTC. Its protein product is CASSSPQETQYF.

V usage is TRBV2 and J usage is TRBJ1-1; TRBD1 is a possible D gene (5 bases). This CDR3 spans 14 amino acids. Germline CDR1 SNHLY, CDR2 FYNNEI. Deletions cut 6 bases from V and 2 bases from J, with 13 bases between. The CDR3 nucleotides read TGTGCCAGCAGGAAGACAGTTCACAACACTGAAGCTTTCTTT. Its translation: CASRKTVHNTEAFF. Full variable domain (remainder filled in from reference TRBV2 and TRBJ1-1): EPEVTQTPSHQVTQMGQEVILRCVPISNHLYFYWYRQILGQKVEFLVSFYNNEISEKSEIFDDQFSVERPDGSNFTLKIRSTKLEDSAMYFCASRKTVHNTEAFFGQGTRLTVV.

This clone has a handful of counts. The J gene is TRBJ2-2, the V gene TRBV7-9; no firm D call. The CDR3 runs to 15 residues. Germline V gives CDR1 SEHNR, CDR2 FQNEAQ (reference sequence). V lost 3 bases and J lost 4, with 12 bases in between. The DNA for the CDR3 is TGTGCCAGCAGCTTGGGCCTTCCTTTCACCGGGGAGCTGTTTTTT. Its protein is CASSLGLPFTGELFF.

This clone has only a few counts. The chain joins TRBV29-1 to TRBJ1-1; D uncertain. V was cut by 2 bases and J by 0 bases, with 7 bases left in between. Germline values: CDR1 SQVTM, CDR2 ANQGSEA. The CDR3 runs to 13 residues. CDR3 coding DNA: TGCAGCGTTGAAAAGAGCCTGAACACTGAAGCTTTCTTT. Translated: CSVEKSLNTEAFF. The variable domain in full, with the rest retrieved from reference TRBV29-1 and TRBJ1-1, is SAVISQKPSRDICQRGTSLTIQCQVDSQVTMMFWYRQQPGQSLTLIATANQGSEATYESGFVIDKFPISRPNLTFSTLTVSNMSPEDSSIYLCSVEKSLNTEAFFGQGTRLTVV.

This clone has more than one count but fewer than ten. The chain combines TRBV5-1 with TRBJ1-5, with TRBD1 matching over 8 bases. Germline V gene sequence: CDR1 SGHRS, CDR2 YFSETQ. The CDR3 has 14 amino acids. The junction had 3 bases not matched to a gene; V was cut back by 2 bases and J by 5 bases. The CDR3: CASSFTGGDQPQHF. CDR3 sequence (DNA): TGCGCCAGCAGCTTTACAGGGGGGGATCAGCCCCAGCATTTT. Together with reference TRBV5-1 and TRBJ1-5, the CDR3 gives the full variable domain: KAGVTQTPRYLIKTRGQQVTLSCSPISGHRSVSWYQQTPGQGLQFLFEYFSETQRNKGNFPGRFSGRQFSNSRSEMNVSTLELGDSALYLCASSFTGGDQPQHFGDGTRLSIL.

The chain carries TRBV29-1 and TRBJ1-1, with 8 bases matching TRBD1. Germline CDR1 SQVTM, CDR2 ANQGSEA. The CDR3 is 13 residues long. J was trimmed by 8 bases and V by 7 bases; bases with no gene match: 12. The CDR3 DNA follows: TGCAGCGCCATAACCGACAGGGGAGGAGAAGCTTTCTTT. Its translation: CSAITDRGGEAFF.

This clone was counted between two and nine times. The sample holds other DNA sequences that translate to the same CDR3. The chain links TRBV14 to TRBJ1-2, with no clear D. Germline CDR1 SGHDN, CDR2 FVKESK. The CDR3 length is 13 residues. V was pared by 1 base and J by 4 bases, with 7 bases between. CDR3 DNA: TGTGCCAGCAGCCAAGGGACGGGCTATGGCTACACCTTC. Its translation: CASSQGTGYGYTF.

This clone was recorded a few times. The chain links TRBV6-5 to TRBJ2-1; a weak D match, TRBD1 (5 bases). CDR3 size: 16 residues. Germline values: CDR1 MNHEY, CDR2 SVGAGI. Between the trimmed V and J ends, which lost 0 bases and 7 bases, there was a span of 16 bases. In DNA, the CDR3 is TGTGCCAGCAGTTACTCTTCCGGTCAGGGTTTAAATGAGCAGTTCTTC. The encoded protein is CASSYSSGQGLNEQFF.